This T cell receptor (beta chain) was profiled in a study of OX40 agonist ivuxolimab in advanced cancers. The data were produced by immunoSEQ multiplex PCR, yet TCRdb's version contains in-frame clones alone and is incomplete. The data show 65,000 to 85,000 clones, with about 87% seen just once and 5.5% to 7.5% held by the top ten. V was shortened by 5 bases and J by 6 bases, with 7 bases between the two germline ends. This CDR3 has 11 amino acids. CDR1 is SGHRS, CDR2 YFSETQ, per germline. This material consisted of CD4+ or CD8+ T cells sorted from blood, taken in a trial of the OX40 agonist ivuxolimab. The genes are TRBV5-1 and TRBJ2-3, with D unresolved. This clonotype was sampled from an adult with an advanced solid tumor such as melanoma, head and neck, liver or kidney cancer. The CDR3: CASSSLDTQYF. The CDR3 coding sequence is TGCGCCAGCAGTTCCTTGGATACGCAGTATTTT.